The text below deals with one T cell receptor (beta chain). This clonotype was recorded at least ten times. Its antigen has not been determined. No base qualities exist here, and no much larger clone lies one base off it. This sample is part of a study of T-cell reconstitution after alpha-beta-depleted transplantation in children (dated by TCRdb to between 2015 and 2016). Study-wide context: Using TCR repertoire profiling, the study followed T-cell immune reconstitution in a quantitative way in children after TCRalphabeta/CD19-depleted allogeneic hematopoietic cell transplantation. What the study reported, not specific to this receptor: In some patients, high TCRbeta diversity at day 60 was attributed to recipient T cells and intrathymic progenitors that had survived conditioning. The frequencies of hyperexpanded clones fell over the following months, and after one year, T-cell counts and TCRbeta diversity were mostly attributed to newly produced T cells. About two months after transplant, the apparently early recovery of alphabetaT-cell counts reportedly depended on just several hundred clones that had expanded rapidly and came from non-depleted graft cells.

CDR1 and CDR2 are drawn from the germline V gene: MNHEY, SVGEGT. The CDR3 goes from the cysteine to the phenylalanine over 17 residues. The entry retains the CDR3 DNA only, 51 bases that are in frame from base 1. The germline V end is reduced by 2 bases and the J end by 5 bases; junction bases left unmatched: 11. The treatment or condition label, read with the paper, signifies: allogeneic hematopoietic cell transplantation with graft depleted of TCRalphabeta T cells and CD19 B cells. The transplant recipients were children given TCRalphabeta/CD19-depleted allogeneic hematopoietic cell grafts. Library prep was done by PCR. TCRdb records Illumina HiSeq 2500 as the sequencer. TCR library preparation used molecular barcoding, with unique molecular identifiers applied to normalize quantification of the TCRbeta repertoire. The public reads were reprocessed in TCRdb via fastp at Q25 and MiXCR, keeping in-frame beta chains. Every entry covers one CDR3 protein and lists the most common genes and DNA from its rows. The sample table lists approximately 290,000 distinct CDR3 sequences, around a tenth of them with a count of one. The ten largest clones represent about a quarter of the sample.

The sequencing here drew on peripheral blood, taken 180 days after TCRalphabeta/CD19-depleted stem cell transplant. The sequence came from a male patient aged 2-15 years who had a stem cell transplant for chronic granulomatous disease, so the T cells may come from the graft donor. The chain is assembled from TRBV6-2 or TRBV6-3 and TRBJ1-1; TRBD1 agrees with 10 junctional bases. The DNA is as follows: TGTGCCAGCAGTTACAGGGGACAGGGGATAAGGTATACTGAAGCTTTCTTT. Translated, this gives CASSYRGQGIRYTEAFF.